This TCR beta chain was obtained from a study of blood T cell repertoires in COVID-19 (dated by TCRdb to the early 2020s). Regarding the study in general: Collaborator samples came from the United States, Italy and Spain and covered acute and convalescent phases of COVID-19. The material from the prospective study consisted of cDNA or gDNA derived from T cells, B-cell-depleted T cells, or PBMCs. A de-identified subject ID, COVID-19 status, age in years and sex were almost always included in the sample metadata. Deeply sampled blood TCRbeta repertoires from subjects exposed to, actively infected with, or recovered from COVID-19 were included in the dataset. The repertoires were released in a freely available public database intended as a resource for research on the immune response to SARS-CoV-2. Samples came from the ongoing ImmuneRACE study (first 160 participants) plus 1,254 subjects from 6 global collaborators. Where available, HLA class I and class II types were taken from metadata supplied by the sample provider and were not determined by assay-based typing. Points the paper makes about the study in general: How much clinical and demographic metadata was included differed by source and by participant, and the metadata was provided uncurated.

The germline V gene specifies SQVTM as CDR1 and ANQGSEA as CDR2. V has 4 bases trimmed and J has 5 bases trimmed; junction bases matching no gene number 11. From the cysteine up to the phenylalanine, the CDR3 has a length of 15 residues. Only the CDR3 DNA stays, 45 bases, in frame from base 1. Enrolling through a virtual design, the prospective study's participants ranged in age from roughly 18 to 95 years and lived across roughly 23 United States geographic areas. Cohort assignment in the prospective study relied on participant-reported clinical history from a screening survey and a study questionnaire. Each participant in the prospective study had whole blood, serum and a nasopharyngeal or oropharyngeal swab collected by mobile phlebotomists. Participants in the prospective study had the option to provide additional blood draws and questionnaires over a 2-month period. Blood samples from the prospective study were shipped frozen or at room temperature prior to DNA extraction.

Worth noting for this clone: Its target antigen remains unknown. The sample holds no much larger clone one base away, and base qualities are not on file.

The immunoSEQ Assay, a bias-controlled multiplex PCR, was used to amplify TCRbeta CDR3 regions from genomic DNA. As for how the authors treated the data: Nucleated cell counts per sample were estimated from amplification of reference gene primers within the assay. To quantify the absolute abundance of each unique TCRbeta CDR3 rearrangement, sequence reads were collapsed and filtered. For each sample, productive Simpson clonality was calculated by taking the square root of Simpson's diversity index across productive rearrangements. TCRdb mirrors the immuneACCESS table, restricted to in-frame sequences. Some clones are absent from its copies; in checked studies, under half trace to an unresolved V gene, and the reason for the others is unknown. D and trimming were read from the DNA, whereas the V and J calls and clone size are those reported in that table. The sample yields roughly 220,000 clones; 88% were counted once. Together, the top ten hold roughly 14% of the sample.

The specimen was PBMCs or T cells enriched from blood (not recorded which). This TCR came from a woman aged 45-59 years with acute COVID-19. The rearrangement joined TRBV29-1 to TRBJ2-1, with 7 junctional bases fitting TRBD1. The CDR3 is CSVGLVGTAHNEQFF. DNA sequence: TGCAGCGTTGGGTTAGTTGGGACAGCGCACAATGAGCAGTTCTTC.